The present T cell receptor (beta chain) was sequenced within a study of blood T cells in healthy people across ages. General observations from the study: PBMCs were not sorted, which prevented a conclusive comparison of naive versus antigen-experienced cells.

This clonotype was seen at least ten times. Its antigen remains unknown. Combining a sample-barcoded 5' primer with a J-beta primer mix, a second PCR ran for roughly 7 to 12 cycles. TCRdb analysed the 5' RACE reads with MiXCR anew, one entry per CDR3 protein. The repertoire holds some 710,000 distinct CDR3 sequences, with about 46% as singletons. Every sample had a minimum of 6 million PBMCs isolated. This CDR3 comprises 17 residues. Germline V gene data show CDR1 as MNHEY and CDR2 as SMNVEV (reference sequence). Losses at the gene ends were 5 bases for V and 5 bases for J; bases not matched to a gene: 16.

The receptor was derived from a man older than 75 in good health. Input material: blood. The chain couples TRBV27 to TRBJ2-5, with 8 bases matching TRBD1. The CDR3 reads CASSTVGQGGLLETQYF. For the CDR3, the DNA is TGTGCCAGCAGTACCGTAGGACAGGGTGGGTTATTGGAGACCCAGTACTTC.